This entry concerns a single T cell receptor beta chain. Antigen: not known. CDR1 and CDR2 (germline): GTSNPN, SVGIG (reference sequence). The junction had 10 bases not matched to a gene; V was cut back by 3 bases and J by 4 bases. The CDR3 is 15 residues long. This entry belongs to a study of shared clonotypes between healthy human individuals. Study findings and constraints: Generally, naive subsets came out with larger estimated richness than memory subsets.

A 200 ng quantity of DNA, roughly 30,000 T cell genomes, went into the sorted-subset replicate PCRs. Original processing methods: There were no quality scores in the junction-only immunoSEQ sequences, so filtering differed. The repertoire was sequenced with immunoSEQ multiplex PCR; TCRdb's copy has only in-frame clones and lacks some. That table is the source of V, J and clone size, and D and trimming were worked out from the DNA. Here the sample spans about 2 million clones, approximately 95% being singletons. The chain carries TRBV30 and TRBJ2-5, with 8 bases aligning to TRBD2. The receptor was isolated from a man aged 18 to 35 in good health. Material for sequencing was naive CD4+ T cells sorted from blood. Subset reported: CD45RA+ positively selected. The CDR3 loop is CAWSDREGLPETQYF. The CDR3 nucleotides are TGTGCCTGGAGCGACCGGGAGGGGCTACCAGAGACCCAGTACTTC.